These 9 T cell receptor beta chains were all obtained from the same sample, sequenced in a study of Graves' ophthalmopathy and Graves' hyperthyroidism. Amplified material comprised TCR beta CDR3 regions derived from RNA transcripts. First-round RT-PCR with HTBI primers preceded a second-round multiplex PCR. TCRdb re-called the multiplex PCR reads with MiXCR, one entry per CDR3 protein. The table has roughly 500,000 distinct CDR3 sequences, 13% to 15% seen once. The sample was blood. The receptors stem from a woman aged 25 to 39 with Graves' ophthalmopathy.

This clonotype was observed at least ten times. The V call is TRBV6-1, the J call TRBJ1-1, with D uncertain. Looked up from germline, CDR1 is MNHNS and CDR2 is SASEGT. Deletions cut 1 base from V and 3 bases from J, with 6 bases between. The CDR3 has 13 residues. Written as DNA, the CDR3 is TGTGCCAGCAGTGAAGTGGGCTACACTGAAGCTTTCTTT. This translates into CASSEVGYTEAFF.

This clonotype was seen many times. This rearrangement joins TRBV14 to TRBJ1-2, with a weak D call TRBD1 (5 bases). The CDR3 extends over 15 amino acids. Germline lookup yields CDR1 SGHDN and CDR2 FVKESK. V was shortened by 3 bases and J by 3 bases, with 14 bases between the two germline ends. The DNA of the CDR3 is TGTGCCAGCAGCCAGGGCAGGGAGCCTCACTATGGCTACACCTTC. Residues: CASSQGREPHYGYTF.

This clonotype was counted at least ten times. The chain links TRBV12-3 or TRBV12-4 to TRBJ1-1, with 7 bases that match TRBD1. CDR3 size: 14 residues. With 5 bases clipped from V and 1 base from J, the junction kept 4 bases outside the gene matches. CDR3 DNA sequence: TGTGCCAGCAGTCGGGACAGAGAGAACACTGAAGCTTTCTTT. This gives the protein CASSRDRENTEAFF.

The chain recombines TRBV12-3 or TRBV12-4 with TRBJ2-7, with D perhaps given as TRBD1 or TRBD2 (6 bases each). The CDR3 consists of 15 residues. V lost 7 bases and J lost 3, with 19 bases in between. The CDR3 here is CASTPQTGGGYEQYF. CDR3 nucleotide sequence: TGTGCCAGCACCCCCCAGACAGGAGGGGGCTACGAGCAGTACTTC.

The chain has TRBV18 and TRBJ2-2; TRBD2 aligns across 13 bases. V shed 11 bases, J shed 1 base, and the junction held 13 bases outside the gene matches. The V gene's germline CDR1 is KGHSH and CDR2 LQKENI. This CDR3 has 18 amino acids. CDR3: CAGALAGGPTWNTGELFF. The CDR3 coding sequence is TGTGCCGGAGCACTAGCGGGAGGGCCAACGTGGAACACCGGGGAGCTGTTTTTT.

The sample holds many counts of this clonotype. This sequence joins TRBV28 and TRBJ2-7; D gene uncertain. In germline, CDR1 is MDHEN, CDR2 SYDVKM. V gave up 5 bases and J gave up 9 bases, with 11 bases separating them. The CDR3 totals 11 residues. The CDR3, as DNA: TGTGCCAGCAGTAGGACCGCCGGGCAGTACTTC. Protein sequence: CASSRTAGQYF.

This clonotype was picked up many times. The genes are TRBV11-2 and TRBJ2-5; D remains ambiguous. This CDR3 has 13 amino acids. CDR1 is SGHAT and CDR2 is FQNNGV in the germline V gene. Between the trimmed V and J ends, which lost 2 bases and 0 bases, there was a span of 4 bases. Written as DNA, the CDR3 is TGTGCCAGCAGCTTAAAGTACCAAGAGACCCAGTACTTC. Translating gives CASSLKYQETQYF. The complete variable domain, with remaining parts taken from reference TRBV11-2 and TRBJ2-5, reads EAGVAQSPRYKIIEKRQSVAFWCNPISGHATLYWYQQILGQGPKLLIQFQNNGVVDDSQLPKDRFSAERLKGVDSTLKIQPAKLEDSAVYLCASSLKYQETQYFGPGTRLLVL.

V is TRBV28 and J is TRBJ2-7; 7 bases align to TRBD1. The germline gives CDR1 MDHEN, CDR2 SYDVKM. V shed 8 bases and J 5 bases; nucleotides not matched to a gene: 15. This CDR3 has 15 residues. CDR3 coding DNA: TGTGCCAGCCTTGACGACCGGACAGGAACAAACGAGCAGTACTTC. Its translation is CASLDDRTGTNEQYF.

This clonotype was counted at least ten times. The J gene is TRBJ1-2, the V gene TRBV27, with 10 bases identical to TRBD1. Germline values: CDR1 MNHEY, CDR2 SMNVEV (reference sequence). CDR3 length equals 15 residues. With 6 bases clipped from V and 5 bases from J, the junction kept 9 bases outside the gene matches. The CDR3 DNA follows: TGTGCCAGCAGCCGATACCCGGGACAGGGGTATGGCTACACCTTC. Translating it yields CASSRYPGQGYGYTF.